The present T cell receptor beta chain was sequenced within a study of response to subunit inactivated influenza vaccine. The CDR3 spans 13 residues. The V end lost 0 bases, the J end lost 7 bases, and 9 bases lay between the germline ends. The germline gives CDR1 MNHEY, CDR2 SVGAGI. TCRdb re-analysed the RT-PCR reads in MiXCR, keeping a single row per CDR3 protein. The sample shows 250,000 to 350,000 distinct CDR3 sequences, over 20% of them seen only once. The chain is built from TRBV6-5 and TRBJ2-5; a possible D gene is TRBD1 (5 bases). Sequenced material: PBMCs from blood, taken approximately 20 months after vaccination. This TCR came from a man in his fifties or sixties who received an inactivated influenza vaccine. The CDR3 region has the DNA TGTGCCAGCAGTTACTCAGGGGATGGGACCCAGTACTTC. This codes for CASSYSGDGTQYF.